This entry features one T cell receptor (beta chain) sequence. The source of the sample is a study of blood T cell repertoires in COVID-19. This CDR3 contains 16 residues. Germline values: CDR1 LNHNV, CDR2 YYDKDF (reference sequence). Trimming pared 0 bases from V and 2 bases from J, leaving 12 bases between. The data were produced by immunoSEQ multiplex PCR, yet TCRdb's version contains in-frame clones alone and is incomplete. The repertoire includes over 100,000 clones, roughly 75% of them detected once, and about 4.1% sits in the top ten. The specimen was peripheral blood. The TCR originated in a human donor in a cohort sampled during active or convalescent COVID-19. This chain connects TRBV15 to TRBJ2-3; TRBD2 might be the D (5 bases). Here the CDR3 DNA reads TGTGCCACCAGCAGAGATCGGAGCGGCTACACAGATACGCAGTATTTT. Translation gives CATSRDRSGYTDTQYF.